The 30 T cell receptor beta chains given below trace back to one sample, sequenced in a study of OX40 agonist ivuxolimab in advanced cancers. Measured with immunoSEQ multiplex PCR; TCRdb has only the in-frame clones, and not every one. The table lists approximately 84,000 clones, 80% to 90% of them singletons. The sample in question was CD4+ or CD8+ T cells sorted from blood, obtained in a trial of the OX40 agonist ivuxolimab. The receptors stem from an adult with an advanced solid tumor such as melanoma, head and neck, liver or kidney cancer.

In this sample, this clone turned up once. The chain couples TRBV9 to TRBJ2-5, with 16 bases aligning to TRBD2. The CDR3 covers 18 residues. Germline V gene sequence: CDR1 SGDLS, CDR2 YYNGEE. The J segment lost 4 bases and the V segment lost 4 bases, leaving 10 bases of the junction unmatched. CDR3 in amino acids: CASSPGTSGGASRETQYF. Written as DNA, the CDR3 is TGTGCCAGCAGCCCAGGGACTAGCGGGGGGGCATCTCGAGAGACCCAGTACTTC. The complete variable domain, with remaining parts taken from reference TRBV9 and TRBJ2-5, reads DSGVTQTPKHLITATGQRVTLRCSPRSGDLSVYWYQQSLDQGLQFLIQYYNGEERAKGNILERFSAQQFPDLHSELNLSSLELGDSALYFCASSPGTSGGASRETQYFGPGTRLLVL.

This chain uses TRBV5-8 with TRBJ1-5; no definite D call. The CDR3 extends over 14 amino acids. CDR1 SGHTS and CDR2 YDEGEE come from the germline V gene. The V end lost 0 bases, the J end lost 4 bases, and 8 bases lay between the germline ends. CDR3 region: CASSLAEVNQPQHF. The CDR3 coding sequence is TGTGCCAGCAGCTTGGCAGAGGTTAATCAGCCCCAGCATTTT. Looking up the rest from reference TRBV5-8 and TRBJ1-5 gives the full variable domain: EAGVTQSPTHLIKTRGQQATLRCSPISGHTSVYWYQQALGLGLQFLLWYDEGEERNRGNFPPRFSGRQFPNYSSELNVNALELEDSALYLCASSLAEVNQPQHFGDGTRLSIL.

The V call is TRBV28, the J call TRBJ2-1, with TRBD2 matching over 10 bases. CDR1 is MDHEN and CDR2 is SYDVKM in the germline V gene. The V segment lost 3 bases and the J segment 9 bases; nucleotides outside the gene matches: 8. CDR3 length: 15 amino acids. The CDR3 bases are TGTGCCAGCAGTTTGGCGAGACTAGCGGGTATTGAGCAGTTCTTC. Encoded protein: CASSLARLAGIEQFF.

The CDR3 region is CASRLGTVMTEAFF. DNA for the CDR3: TGTGCCTCCCGTCTTGGGACAGTCATGACTGAAGCTTTCTTT. The chain combines TRBV30 with TRBJ1-1, with TRBD1 matching over 7 bases. CDR1 is GTSNPN and CDR2 is SVGIG in the germline V gene (reference sequence). V was clipped by 7 bases and J by 5 bases; unmatched bases: 13. The CDR3 runs to 14 residues. Filled out from reference TRBV30 and TRBJ1-1, the complete variable domain reads SQTIHQWPATLVQPVGSPLSLECTVEGTSNPNLYWYRQAAGRGLQLLFYSVGIGQISSEVPQNLSASRPQDRQFILSSKKLLLSDSGFYLCASRLGTVMTEAFFGQGTRLTVV.

V and J are TRBV4-3 and TRBJ1-5; D is uncertain. V lost 0 bases, J lost 1 base, and 13 bases lay in between. CDR3 length equals 17 residues. Per germline, CDR1 LGHNA and CDR2 YSLEER. Written as DNA, the CDR3 is TGCGCCAGCAGCCAAGATCTGGGGTCAATAAGCAATCAGCCCCAGCATTTT. Encoded protein: CASSQDLGSISNQPQHF.

J is TRBJ1-1 and V is TRBV19, with D possibly TRBD1 on 6 matching bases. This CDR3 is built from 16 residues. Germline V CDR1 and CDR2: LNHDA, SQIVND (reference sequence). The V gene lost 5 bases and the J gene lost 3 bases, with 19 bases spanning the gap. The CDR3 DNA sequence: TGTGCCAGTAGTGCGGGACACAGGTTGGGGCACACTGAAGCTTTCTTT. Translated, it gives CASSAGHRLGHTEAFF.

This chain uses TRBV30 with TRBJ2-5; the D gene is possibly TRBD1 (6 bases). The CDR3 loop spans 14 amino acids. The V gene lost 0 bases and the J gene lost 5 bases, with 13 bases spanning the gap. The germline gives CDR1 GTSNPN, CDR2 SVGIG (reference sequence). CDR3 coding DNA: TGTGCCTGGAGTGTGCTGGGGGCCGGGGAGACCCAGTACTTC. Translated: CAWSVLGAGETQYF.

The sample holds a few counts of this clone. The chain is built from TRBV29-1 and TRBJ2-1; D possibly corresponds to TRBD1 (5 bases). The germline gives CDR1 SQVTM, CDR2 ANQGSEA. V shed 6 bases and J shed 6 bases, with 18 bases lying between them. There are 14 residues in the CDR3. CDR3 in DNA: TGCAGCGTGAGCGAACAGGTTTGGAGCAATGAGCAGTTCTTC. Its translation: CSVSEQVWSNEQFF.

This chain joins TRBV27 and TRBJ2-5; 9 nucleotides align to TRBD1. The V gene's germline CDR1 is MNHEY and CDR2 SMNVEV (reference sequence). This CDR3 contains 15 residues. With 6 bases clipped from V and 5 bases from J, the junction kept 10 bases outside the gene matches. DNA of the CDR3: TGTGCCAGCAGAAAAACAGGGGGCAGAGGGGAGACCCAGTACTTC. Protein product: CASRKTGGRGETQYF.

This clone occurred once. This chain joins TRBV5-5 and TRBJ1-4; D unclear. Germline V lookup: CDR1 SGHKS, CDR2 YYEKEE (reference sequence). This CDR3 comprises 17 residues. V lost 4 bases and J lost 5, with 21 bases in between. CDR3 sequence (DNA): TGTGCCAGCAGCGTTTTGGGCAGCCGTTATAGCAATGAAAAACTGTTTTTT. Amino acids: CASSVLGSRYSNEKLFF. The entire variable domain, with the rest obtained from reference TRBV5-5 and TRBJ1-4, is as follows: DAGVTQSPTHLIKTRGQQVTLRCSPISGHKSVSWYQQVLGQGPQFIFQYYEKEERGRGNFPDRFSARQFPNYSSELNVNALLLGDSALYLCASSVLGSRYSNEKLFFGSGTQLSVL.

The chain uses TRBV18 and TRBJ1-1; D is unclear. There are 12 residues in the CDR3. In germline, CDR1 is KGHSH, CDR2 LQKENI. The V and J ends lost 6 bases and 8 bases respectively, with 13 bases between them. CDR3 DNA sequence: TGTGCCAGCTCCGACAATATCGGGGAAGCTTTCTTT. Amino acid sequence: CASSDNIGEAFF. Using reference TRBV18 and TRBJ1-1 for the parts outside the CDR3, the full variable domain is NAGVMQNPRHLVRRRGQEARLRCSPMKGHSHVYWYRQLPEEGLKFMVYLQKENIIDESGMPKERFSAEFPKEGPSILRIQQVVRGDSAAYFCASSDNIGEAFFGQGTRLTVV.

This clone turned up a few times. V and J are TRBV10-3 and TRBJ2-5; possible D gene TRBD2, 5 bases. The ends were cut back, 4 bases at V and 1 base at J, with 10 bases in the middle. Germline V gene data show CDR1 as ENHRY and CDR2 as SYGVKD. This CDR3 has 14 amino acids. The chain's CDR3 is CAISVGDPQETQYF. In nucleotides, the CDR3 is TGTGCCATCAGTGTGGGAGACCCCCAAGAGACCCAGTACTTC.

The CDR3 is CASRTGLNTEAFF. CDR3 sequence (DNA): TGTGCCAGCAGGACAGGGTTGAACACTGAAGCTTTCTTT. The rearrangement uses TRBV2 and TRBJ1-1, with 7 bases identical to TRBD1. With 6 bases clipped from V and 0 bases from J, the junction kept 1 base outside the gene matches. Germline V CDR1 and CDR2: SNHLY, FYNNEI. The CDR3 has 13 amino acids.

V usage is TRBV11-2 and J usage is TRBJ2-7; D might be TRBD1 (6 bases). The length of the CDR3 is 15 residues. Germline loops: CDR1 SGHAT, CDR2 FQNNGV. The V end was cut by 0 bases, the J end by 4 bases, with 13 bases between. The CDR3 DNA follows: TGTGCCAGCAGCTTAGACAGGGGCTCAGGATACGAGCAGTACTTC. Its protein product is CASSLDRGSGYEQYF.

For the CDR3, the DNA is TGTGCCAGCACCGTAGCGGGAGCAACCTCCTACGAGCAGTACTTC. Encoded protein: CASTVAGATSYEQYF. This chain joins TRBV6-1 and TRBJ2-7, with 9 nucleotides matching TRBD2. Germline V lookup: CDR1 MNHNS, CDR2 SASEGT. Unmatched junction bases numbered 7, after V lost 7 bases and J lost 0 bases. The length of the CDR3 is 15 residues.

The J gene is TRBJ1-3, the V gene TRBV28, with D possibly being TRBD1 (5 bases). This CDR3 has 16 amino acids. Trimming took 2 bases from V and 3 from J, leaving 14 bases between them. Germline V gene lookup returns CDR1 MDHEN and CDR2 SYDVKM. CDR3 in amino acids: CASSLGAGSFGNTIYF. The CDR3 DNA is TGTGCCAGCAGTTTAGGGGCCGGGAGCTTTGGAAACACCATATATTTT. The full variable domain, rest sourced from reference TRBV28 and TRBJ1-3, is DVKVTQSSRYLVKRTGEKVFLECVQDMDHENMFWYRQDPGLGLRLIYFSYDVKMKEKGDIPEGYSVSREKKERFSLILESASTNQTSMYLCASSLGAGSFGNTIYFGEGSWLTVV.

This clone was counted a few times. V is TRBV7-2 and J is TRBJ2-7, with 11 bases matching TRBD2. The CDR3 sequence is 16 residues long. Trimming cost V 0 bases and J 4 bases; bases outside gene matches: 5. Germline-derived CDR1 and CDR2 are SGHTA and FQGNSA. The CDR3 nucleotides are TGTGCCAGCAGCTTAGCGGCAACTAGCGGGAGTTACGAGCAGTACTTC. Translated, it gives CASSLAATSGSYEQYF.

The chain employs TRBV18 and TRBJ2-3; perhaps TRBD1 as D (5 bases). Per the germline V gene, CDR1 is KGHSH and CDR2 is LQKENI. V lost 3 bases, J lost 2 bases, and 18 bases lay in between. The CDR3 is 17 amino acids. Written as DNA, the CDR3 is TGTGCCAGCTCACCGTACTCTATAAGGGGAAACACAGATACGCAGTATTTT. The encoded protein is CASSPYSIRGNTDTQYF.

The chain is built from TRBV6-1 and TRBJ2-7, with D perhaps TRBD1 (6 bases). Germline V gene sequence: CDR1 MNHNS, CDR2 SASEGT. The CDR3 has 14 amino acids. Trimming removed 6 bases at V and 7 bases at J, with 19 bases between. The CDR3 protein is CASSPGSDSQEQYV. As DNA, the CDR3 is TGTGCCAGCAGCCCCGGATCGGACAGTCAAGAGCAGTACGTC.

V gene TRBV7-9 combines with J gene TRBJ1-4; 10 nucleotides agree with TRBD1. The CDR3 runs 14 residues. Germline lookup yields CDR1 SEHNR and CDR2 FQNEAQ (reference sequence). V was clipped by 5 bases and J by 4 bases; unmatched bases: 1. In nucleotides, the CDR3 is TGTGCCAGCAGCCGGACAGGGGGTAATGAAAAACTGTTTTTT. This encodes CASSRTGGNEKLFF.

Written as DNA, the CDR3 is TGTGCCAGCTCACCCCCGGGACTAAGTAATGAAAAACTGTTTTTT. Protein product: CASSPPGLSNEKLFF. The J gene is TRBJ1-4, the V gene TRBV18; perhaps TRBD1 as D (5 bases). This CDR3 has 15 residues. Looked up from germline, CDR1 is KGHSH and CDR2 is LQKENI. Trimming removed 3 bases at V and 4 bases at J, with 12 bases between.

This chain joins TRBV7-9 and TRBJ2-2; D possibly corresponds to TRBD2 (6 bases). Per germline, CDR1 SEHNR and CDR2 FQNEAQ (reference sequence). CDR3 length: 15 amino acids. The V end was cut by 4 bases, the J end by 2 bases, with 11 bases between. In DNA, the CDR3 is TGTGCCAGCAGCTGGGGACTGGGAAACACCGGGGAGCTGTTTTTT. Protein product: CASSWGLGNTGELFF.

The rearrangement links TRBV9 to TRBJ1-6, with D perhaps TRBD1 (5 bases). The ends were cut back, 0 bases at V and 10 bases at J, with 14 bases in the middle. The CDR3 contains 15 residues. Germline values: CDR1 SGDLS, CDR2 YYNGEE. CDR3 sequence reads: CASSVAGGDHSPLHF. CDR3 coding DNA: TGTGCCAGCAGCGTAGCCGGGGGGGATCACTCACCCCTCCACTTT.

The chain couples TRBV2 to TRBJ1-1; D is ambiguous. The CDR3 consists of 12 residues. The germline gives CDR1 SNHLY, CDR2 FYNNEI. V was trimmed by 7 bases and J by 8 bases, leaving 14 bases between them. CDR3 loop: CASILDGGEAFF. The CDR3 nucleotides read TGTGCCAGCATCCTGGACGGTGGCGAAGCTTTCTTT.

Note on this clone: A read error may produce the germline difference seen at one junction end. The rearrangement joins TRBV27 to TRBJ2-3, with D uncertain. CDR3 size: 16 residues. From germline, CDR1 is MNHEY and CDR2 SMNVEV (reference sequence). CDR3 sequence: CAGSLYFSDGTDTQYF. The CDR3 coding sequence is TGTGCCGGCAGTTTATATTTTTCCGATGGGACAGATACGCAGTATTTT.

The chain couples TRBV15 to TRBJ2-3; possibly TRBD1 or TRBD2 for D (6 bases each). The germline V gene has CDR1 LNHNV and CDR2 YYDKDF (reference sequence). CDR3 length: 12 residues. V lost 5 bases to trimming and J lost 11 bases, with 14 bases between them. The CDR3 loop reads CATSGGGLVQYF. Written as DNA, the CDR3 is TGTGCCACCAGCGGAGGGGGGCTGGTGCAGTATTTT.

This chain joins TRBV13 and TRBJ2-7; D is possibly TRBD2 (5 bases). V lost 1 base and J 3 bases, leaving 19 bases between the germline ends. Germline CDR1 PRHDT, CDR2 FYEKMQ (reference sequence). The CDR3 runs 17 residues. The CDR3 here is CASSLAPGKGIFYEQYF. In nucleotides, the CDR3 is TGTGCCAGCAGCTTAGCTCCGGGGAAAGGGATTTTCTACGAGCAGTACTTC.

This sequence joins TRBV27 and TRBJ1-1; D remains ambiguous. Looked up from germline, CDR1 is MNHEY and CDR2 is SMNVEV (reference sequence). V lost 1 base and J lost 4, with 7 bases in between. The CDR3 runs 13 residues. The CDR3 protein is CASSLYRTTEAFF. The CDR3 DNA follows: TGTGCCAGCAGTTTATACCGCACCACTGAAGCTTTCTTT.

This chain connects TRBV21-1 to TRBJ2-7; the D call of TRBD1 is as the table states it, not checked on the DNA. TRBV21-1 is classified as a pseudogene. CDR3 size: 13 residues. DNA of the CDR3: TGTGCCAGCAGCACCGGGACATCCCGAGAGCAGTACGTC. Residues: CASSTGTSREQYV.

The V call is TRBV20-1, the J call TRBJ1-2, with D perhaps TRBD1 (5 bases). The V gene lost 7 bases and the J gene lost 5 bases, with 11 bases spanning the gap. Germline assignment: CDR1 DFQATT and CDR2 SNEGSKA (reference sequence). CDR3 size: 11 residues. As DNA, the CDR3 is TGCAGTGTTGGGACGGATTATGGCTACACCTTC. It specifies CSVGTDYGYTF.